These 32 T cell receptor beta chains came from one sample sequenced in a study of CD8+CD57+ T cells in acquired aplastic anemia. It was genomic DNA that served as the template for profiling TCR beta VDJ and CDR3. TCRdb called the reads again in MiXCR, with one record for every CDR3 protein. Among a few hundred thousand distinct CDR3 sequences listed, 65% to 75% were seen once. Sequencing was carried out using sorted CD4+, CD8+, or CD8+CD57+ T cells (not recorded which) from PBMCs. The receptors were gathered from a human donor in good health, serving as a control.

This chain links TRBV2 with TRBJ2-2, with D possibly matching TRBD2 (7 bases). Trimming shortened V by 8 bases and J by 4 bases, and 20 bases separated the two germline ends. Germline CDR1 SNHLY, CDR2 FYNNEI. The CDR3 has 16 residues. As DNA, the CDR3 is TGTGCCAGCGGCGCAGAGGGCGCGGGGGCCACCGGGGAGCTGTTTTTT. This codes for CASGAEGAGATGELFF.

This clonotype has ten or more counts. The chain couples TRBV9 to TRBJ1-3, with D possibly being TRBD1 (5 bases). The CDR3 extends over 15 amino acids. The V gene lost 0 bases and the J gene lost 3 bases, with 10 bases spanning the gap. The V gene's germline CDR1 is SGDLS and CDR2 YYNGEE. CDR3 sequence (DNA): TGTGCCAGCAGCGTAGCTCAGGACATTGGAAACACCATATATTTT. It codes for CASSVAQDIGNTIYF.

This clonotype appeared many times. CDR3 amino acids: CASNTGGEQYF. The DNA of the CDR3 is TGTGCCAGCAACACAGGGGGCGAGCAGTACTTC. The chain combines TRBV6-5 with TRBJ2-7, with 8 bases matching TRBD1. The J segment lost 6 bases and the V segment lost 7 bases, leaving 2 bases of the junction unmatched. The CDR3 consists of 11 residues. The germline V gene encodes CDR1 MNHEY and CDR2 SVGAGI.

A word on this clonotype: This CDR3 fails to terminate in the conserved phenylalanine or tryptophan, so it likely reflects a read error. No DNA is shown, since the ends of the CDR3 on it are uncertain; the CDR3 is the one TCRdb lists. The CDR3 here is CASSVAGGSDTQY. The rearrangement uses TRBV7-8 and TRBJ2-7; the table calls TRBD2, which could not be checked here. Termini included, the CDR3 measures 13 amino acids. Germline V CDR1 and CDR2: SGHVS, FQNEAQ.

Notes on this clonotype: An end of the junction differs from the germline gene, which may be a read error. The gene calls are TRBV7-2 and TRBJ2-1; TRBD2 aligns across 15 bases. The CDR3 runs to 22 residues. Germline V CDR1 and CDR2: SGHTA, FQGNSA. Here the CDR3 DNA reads TGTGCCAGCAGCTTAGCACGACCGTGGACTAGCGGGGGGGCCGGTTTATTCAATAAGCAGTTCTTC. This codes for CASSLARPWTSGGAGLFNKQFF. The whole variable domain, remainder taken from reference TRBV7-2 and TRBJ2-1, is GAGVSQSPSNKVTEKGKDVELRCDPISGHTALYWYRQSLGQGLEFLIYFQGNSAPDKSGLPSDRFSAERTGGSVSTLTIQRTQQEDSAVYLCASSLARPWTSGGAGLFNKQFFGPGTRLTVL.

As regards this clonotype: This is likely a read error, given that the CDR3 carries no conserved phenylalanine or tryptophan at its end. The rearrangement joins TRBV20-1 to TRBJ2-7; 7 positions match TRBD1. CDR3 length: 17 amino acids. The ends lost 3 bases at V and 2 bases at J; junction bases unmatched: 16. Looked up from germline, CDR1 is DFQATT and CDR2 is SNEGSKA (reference sequence). The CDR3 sequence is CSARRQGVVGQTYEQYS. CDR3 nucleotides: TGCAGTGCTAGGCGTCAGGGGGTGGTCGGACAAACCTACGAGCAGTACTCC.

The count of this clonotype is one. Compared with germline, one end of the junction differs, possibly owing to a read error. The rearrangement links TRBV7-9 to TRBJ1-1; D call uncertain. The CDR3 is 14 amino acids. Germline-derived CDR1 and CDR2 are SEHNR and FQNEAQ (reference sequence). The CDR3 is CASSLGEMNSLALF. The CDR3 nucleotides read TGTGCTAGCAGCTTAGGAGAGATGAACTCTTTAGCTCTCTTT.

The chain links TRBV7-3 to TRBJ2-7, with 9 bases aligning to TRBD2. The CDR3 contains 15 residues. CDR1 SGHTA and CDR2 FQGTGA come from the germline V gene. Trimming removed 2 bases from V and 13 bases from J; junction bases left unmatched: 15. The CDR3 loop is CASSLLGGGASQLYF. Here the CDR3 DNA reads TGTGCCAGCAGCTTACTGGGCGGGGGGGCCTCCCAACTTTACTTC.

About this clonotype itself: At one end the junction does not follow the germline gene, possibly because of a read error. The J gene is TRBJ1-2, the V gene TRBV11-2; D gene unclear. Germline V gives CDR1 SGHAT, CDR2 FQNNGV. The CDR3 is made up of 13 amino acids. The CDR3 loop is CASSHEHGNSYTF. The CDR3 nucleotides are TGCGCCAGCAGCCACGAGCACGGCAACAGCTACACCTTC.

The sample holds many counts of this clonotype. The chain links TRBV6-2 or TRBV6-3 to TRBJ1-2; D gene uncertain. Deletions cut 6 bases from V and 3 bases from J, with 11 bases between. Germline CDR1 MNHEY, CDR2 SVGEGT. The CDR3 is 13 residues long. CDR3 nucleotide sequence: TGTGCCAGCAGCCTTGACGGTCACTATGGCTACACCTTC. Translation: CASSLDGHYGYTF.

This clonotype occurred once. The chain carries TRBV5-1 and TRBJ2-3; no definite D call. Trimming pared 4 bases from V and 14 bases from J, leaving 17 bases between. The CDR3 is made up of 12 amino acids. The germline V gene encodes CDR1 SGHRS and CDR2 YFSETQ. CDR3 protein: CASSGSESTPYF. The CDR3 nucleotides are TGCGCCAGCAGCGGATCGGAGAGTACCCCGTATTTT.

The CDR3 here is CASSLVGTSGGLAKNIQYF. CDR3 DNA sequence: TGTGCCAGCAGCTTAGTAGGGACTAGCGGGGGGTTAGCCAAAAACATTCAGTACTTC. The rearrangement links TRBV11-3 to TRBJ2-4; 15 bases align to TRBD2. V gave up 1 base and J gave up 0 bases; unmatched junction bases: 4. Germline loops: CDR1 SGHNT, CDR2 YENEEA. CDR3 length: 19 amino acids. Based on the CDR3 plus reference TRBV11-3 and TRBJ2-4, the full variable domain is EAGVVQSPRYKIIEKKQPVAFWCNPISGHNTLYWYLQNLGQGPELLIRYENEEAVDDSQLPKDRFSAERLKGVDSTLKIQPAELGDSAVYLCASSLVGTSGGLAKNIQYFGAGTRLSVL.

Turning to this clonotype: Lacking the conserved final phenylalanine or tryptophan, this CDR3 likely reflects a read error. The J gene is TRBJ2-5, the V gene TRBV20-1; D unclear. CDR3 size: 11 residues. The germline gives CDR1 DFQATT, CDR2 SNEGSKA (reference sequence). CDR3 DNA sequence: TGTAGTGCTAGTCCGGAAGAGACCCAGTACTCC. It specifies CSASPEETQYS.

The CDR3 DNA follows: TGTGCCAGACCCGGGACAGGGAATTCACCCCTCCACTTT. Its translation: CARPGTGNSPLHF. The chain links TRBV2 to TRBJ1-6; TRBD1 agrees at 9 bases. CDR1 and CDR2 (germline): SNHLY, FYNNEI. The junction had 4 bases not matched to a gene; V was cut back by 9 bases and J by 7 bases. The CDR3 extends over 13 amino acids. The entire variable domain, with the rest obtained from reference TRBV2 and TRBJ1-6, is as follows: EPEVTQTPSHQVTQMGQEVILRCVPISNHLYFYWYRQILGQKVEFLVSFYNNEISEKSEIFDDQFSVERPDGSNFTLKIRSTKLEDSAMYFCARPGTGNSPLHFGNGTRLTVT.

The chain carries TRBV20-1 and TRBJ2-5; TRBD1 agrees at 7 bases. The ends lost 0 bases at V and 9 bases at J; junction bases unmatched: 7. This CDR3 region has 13 residues. Looked up from germline, CDR1 is DFQATT and CDR2 is SNEGSKA (reference sequence). The CDR3 nucleotides are TGCAGTGCTAGAGATCCTACAGGGGTCCCCCAGTACTTC. Its protein product is CSARDPTGVPQYF.

This rearrangement joins TRBV29-1 to TRBJ2-1, with D possibly TRBD2 on 6 matching bases. Trimming shortened V by 7 bases and J by 6 bases, and 10 bases separated the two germline ends. There are 11 residues in the CDR3. Germline values: CDR1 SQVTM, CDR2 ANQGSEA. DNA of the CDR3: TGCAGCGGGGGGGTCTGCAATGAGCAGTTCTTC. Translation: CSGGVCNEQFF.

This chain joins TRBV9 and TRBJ1-2; D is possibly TRBD1 (6 bases). Germline-derived CDR1 and CDR2 are SGDLS and YYNGEE. The CDR3 spans 13 residues. The germline V and J ends were trimmed by 8 bases and 4 bases, with 15 bases remaining between them. Written as DNA, the CDR3 is TGTGCCAGTGGGGGGGCCACCATCTATGGCTACACCTTC. This sequence encodes CASGGATIYGYTF. Complete variable domain (other parts from reference TRBV9 and TRBJ1-2): DSGVTQTPKHLITATGQRVTLRCSPRSGDLSVYWYQQSLDQGLQFLIQYYNGEERAKGNILERFSAQQFPDLHSELNLSSLELGDSALYFCASGGATIYGYTFGSGTRLTVV.

This clonotype was recorded once. The chain joins TRBV7-2 to TRBJ2-7; possible D gene TRBD1, 5 bases. V was cut by 7 bases and J by 13 bases, with 23 bases left in between. CDR1 and CDR2 from the germline V gene are SGHTA and FQGNSA. The CDR3 runs to 13 residues. This chain's CDR3 is CASKIRRTHDHYF. The CDR3 DNA reads as TGTGCCAGCAAAATTAGACGGACACACGACCACTACTTC.

The chain is built from TRBV6-5 and TRBJ2-1; 7 bases agree with TRBD2. Trimming removed 6 bases from V and 4 bases from J; junction bases left unmatched: 18. CDR3 length: 18 amino acids. Germline lookup yields CDR1 MNHEY and CDR2 SVGAGI. The CDR3 loop reads CASRDGASGDSSYNEQFF. The CDR3 region has the DNA TGTGCCAGCAGAGACGGGGCTAGCGGCGACTCCTCTTACAATGAGCAGTTCTTC.

This clonotype was recorded only once. The junction shows a germline mismatch at one end, possibly a read error. CDR3 sequence: CASSLDSSNEQFF. The CDR3 DNA is TGTGCTAGCAGCTTGGACAGCTCGAATGAGCAGTTCTTC. The chain links TRBV7-8 to TRBJ2-1; tentative D call: TRBD1 (6 bases). CDR3 length: 13 amino acids. CDR1 SGHVS and CDR2 FQNEAQ come from the germline V gene.

About this clonotype itself: The junction departs from the called germline gene at one end, perhaps through a read error. CDR3 sequence (DNA): TGTGCCAGCAGCTTAGTGTCGGGGGCTAATGAAAAACTGTTC. Protein: CASSLVSGANEKLF. This sequence joins TRBV7-2 and TRBJ2-7; D assignment may be TRBD1 or TRBD2 (6 bases each). Germline CDR1 is SGHTA and CDR2 is FQGNSA. The CDR3 is 14 amino acids.

Comments on this clonotype: The conserved phenylalanine or tryptophan normally closing the CDR3 is absent here, so this likely arose from a read error. No DNA is shown, since the ends of the CDR3 on it are uncertain; the CDR3 is the one TCRdb lists. The V and J genes are TRBV19 and TRBJ1-4; the table's D call of TRBD1 was not tested on the DNA. Including both end residues, the CDR3 is 15 amino acids long. The germline V gene has CDR1 LNHDA and CDR2 SQIVND (reference sequence). CDR3 protein: CASSDTGNTDAFFFQ.

V and J are TRBV7-9 and TRBJ2-3, with 7 nucleotides matching TRBD2. The CDR3 runs 16 residues. After removal of 6 bases from V and 11 bases from J, the junction contained 20 bases not matched to a gene. In germline, CDR1 is SEHNR, CDR2 FQNEAQ (reference sequence). CDR3 sequence (DNA): TGTGCCAGCAGTCCCCGGGGGACGGGGGGTCAGCCCCAGCAGTATTTT. Translated, it gives CASSPRGTGGQPQQYF.

Turning to this clonotype: The junction does not match germline at one end; this may be a read error. The CDR3 DNA follows: TGTGCCAGCAGCAAAGAATTAGCGGTGTACCAAGAGAACTTC. This codes for CASSKELAVYQENF. The rearrangement joins TRBV9 to TRBJ2-7, with a possible D match to TRBD2 (6 bases). The CDR3 contains 14 residues. CDR1 is SGDLS and CDR2 is YYNGEE in the germline V gene.

Worth noting for this clonotype: One junction end disagrees with the germline gene, perhaps due to a read error. The chain carries TRBV5-1 and TRBJ1-1; D gene uncertain. CDR1 and CDR2 from the germline V gene are SGHRS and YFSETQ. There are 13 residues in the CDR3. The CDR3 bases are TGTGCCAGCAGTTGGGCCCCTAGGGCTGGAGCTTTCTTT. This codes for CASSWAPRAGAFF. Looking up the rest from reference TRBV5-1 and TRBJ1-1 gives the full variable domain: KAGVTQTPRYLIKTRGQQVTLSCSPISGHRSVSWYQQTPGQGLQFLFEYFSETQRNKGNFPGRFSGRQFSNSRSEMNVSTLELGDSALYLCASSWAPRAGAFFGQGTRLTVV.

The V call is TRBV9, the J call TRBJ2-2, with 10 bases that match TRBD2. The length of the CDR3 is 19 residues. The J segment lost 0 bases and the V segment lost 3 bases, leaving 11 bases of the junction unmatched. The germline gives CDR1 SGDLS, CDR2 YYNGEE. CDR3 nucleotide sequence: TGTGCCAGCAGCGCCCCGTCCTTAGCGGGGGGCACGAACACCGGGGAGCTGTTTTTT. Its protein product is CASSAPSLAGGTNTGELFF.

Notes on this clonotype: A read error is likely, as this CDR3 ends without the conserved phenylalanine or tryptophan. This rearrangement joins TRBV12-3 or TRBV12-4 to TRBJ1-4; tentative D call: TRBD1 (6 bases). The CDR3 loop spans 14 amino acids. V was cut by 7 bases and J by 11 bases, with 20 bases left in between. In DNA, the CDR3 is TGTGCCAGCACCACAAACAGGGATAACGAGAAACTGTTTATT. This codes for CASTTNRDNEKLFI.

This chain connects TRBV12-5 to TRBJ1-2; D is possibly TRBD1 (6 bases). Trimming took off 6 bases at V and 7 bases at J, with 18 bases between the two ends. The CDR3 has 14 amino acids. The germline CDR1 and CDR2 sequences are LGHNT and FRNRAP. This CDR3 is CASGSTPRDTGYTF. The CDR3 DNA follows: TGTGCTAGTGGCTCCACACCCCGGGACACTGGCTACACCTTC. Variable domain in full (rest from reference TRBV12-5 and TRBJ1-2): DARVTQTPRHKVTEMGQEVTMRCQPILGHNTVFWYRQTMMQGLELLAYFRNRAPLDDSGMPKDRFSAEMPDATLATLKIQPSEPRDSAVYFCASGSTPRDTGYTFGSGTRLTVV.

This chain joins TRBV10-3 and TRBJ2-5, with 7 bases identical to TRBD2. Germline V gene data show CDR1 as ENHRY and CDR2 as SYGVKD. The CDR3 spans 15 residues. V was clipped by 10 bases and J by 5 bases; unmatched bases: 16. The CDR3 DNA sequence: TGTGCCAGCAGCTCAAGGGGAGCCGGGGGGGAGACCCAGTACTTC. Translating gives CASSSRGAGGETQYF.

About this clonotype itself: A read error may produce the germline difference seen at one junction end. CDR3 sequence (DNA): TGTGCCAGCAGCTCAGGCTGGAACACTGAAGCTTTCTTC. Its translation: CASSSGWNTEAFF. The chain uses TRBV7-2 and TRBJ1-1; D gene uncertain. The CDR3 totals 13 residues. From germline, CDR1 is SGHTA and CDR2 FQGNSA.

This clonotype has a single count. The chain combines TRBV20-1 with TRBJ1-1; D unresolved. CDR1 is DFQATT and CDR2 is SNEGSKA in the germline V gene (reference sequence). This CDR3 region has 15 residues. Trimming removed 3 bases from V and 4 bases from J, with 18 bases in between. The CDR3 nucleotides read TGCAGTGCTAGGAAAGGGATCCCGGTAGGCACTGAAGCTTTCTTT. As protein: CSARKGIPVGTEAFF.

This clonotype appeared many times. V usage is TRBV11-2 and J usage is TRBJ1-1; 7 nucleotides line up with TRBD1. The CDR3 loop spans 15 amino acids. J lost 6 bases, V lost 4 bases, and 11 bases had no gene match. Germline V gives CDR1 SGHAT, CDR2 FQNNGV. The DNA for the CDR3 is TGTGCCAGCAGCTCTAAGACAGGGCGGCGGTCTGAAGCTTTCTTT. Translating gives CASSSKTGRRSEAFF. Combining the CDR3 with reference TRBV11-2 and TRBJ1-1 gives the whole variable domain EAGVAQSPRYKIIEKRQSVAFWCNPISGHATLYWYQQILGQGPKLLIQFQNNGVVDDSQLPKDRFSAERLKGVDSTLKIQPAKLEDSAVYLCASSSKTGRRSEAFFGQGTRLTVV.